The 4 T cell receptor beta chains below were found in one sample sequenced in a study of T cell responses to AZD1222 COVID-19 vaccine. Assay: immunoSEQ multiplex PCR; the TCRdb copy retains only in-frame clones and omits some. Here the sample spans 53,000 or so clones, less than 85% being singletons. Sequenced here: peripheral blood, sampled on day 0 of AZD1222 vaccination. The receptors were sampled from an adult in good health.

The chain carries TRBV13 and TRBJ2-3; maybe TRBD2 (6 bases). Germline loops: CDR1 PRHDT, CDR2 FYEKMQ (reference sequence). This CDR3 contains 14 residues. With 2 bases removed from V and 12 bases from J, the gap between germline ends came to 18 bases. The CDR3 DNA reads TGTGCCAGCAGCTTAACTCGCGGGACTGTGAGCCAGTATTTT. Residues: CASSLTRGTVSQYF.

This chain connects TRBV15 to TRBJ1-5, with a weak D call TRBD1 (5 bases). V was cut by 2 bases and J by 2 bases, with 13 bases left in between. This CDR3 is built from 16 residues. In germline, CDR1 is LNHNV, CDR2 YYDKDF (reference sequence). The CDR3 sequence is CATSRSDTAGNQPQHF. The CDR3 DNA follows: TGTGCCACCAGCAGATCGGACACCGCTGGCAATCAGCCCCAGCATTTT.

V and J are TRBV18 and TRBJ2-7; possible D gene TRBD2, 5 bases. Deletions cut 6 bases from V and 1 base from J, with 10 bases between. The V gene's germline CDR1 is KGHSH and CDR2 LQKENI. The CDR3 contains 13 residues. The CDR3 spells CASSPEESYEQYF. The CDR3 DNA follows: TGTGCCAGCTCCCCGGAGGAGTCCTACGAGCAGTACTTC.

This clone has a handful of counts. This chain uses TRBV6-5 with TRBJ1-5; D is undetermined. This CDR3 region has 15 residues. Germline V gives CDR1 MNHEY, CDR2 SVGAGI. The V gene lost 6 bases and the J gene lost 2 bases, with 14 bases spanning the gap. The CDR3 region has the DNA TGTGCCAGCAGGCAAGACCTGTCGGGCAATCAGCCCCAGCATTTT. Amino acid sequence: CASRQDLSGNQPQHF.